Below are 18 T cell receptor beta chains sequenced from a single sample in a study of T cell changes during pregnancy in multiple sclerosis (dated by TCRdb to between 2018 and 2021). Receptors were amplified or captured by the immunoSEQ multiplex PCR assay. Held by TCRdb, this immuneACCESS table contains in-frame sequences only and omits some clones. Under half of the omission traces to an unresolved V gene where checked; the cause of the rest is unknown. The sample table records some 60,000 clones; 90% to 95% of these occur just once. The ten largest make up less than 3.5% of the sample. Material: peripheral blood, obtained in the third trimester of pregnancy. These receptors were taken from a female donor in good health, enrolled as a control in a pregnancy study.

The chain is built from TRBV5-3 and TRBJ1-2, with D tentatively TRBD1 (6 bases). TRBV5-3 is known as an ORF, though its function is uncertain. Trimming took off 4 bases at V and 2 bases at J, with 18 bases between the two ends. This CDR3 has 16 amino acids. This CDR3 is CARSPTGGRSNYGYTF. Written as DNA, the CDR3 is TGTGCCAGAAGCCCGACGGGGGGCAGATCAAACTATGGCTACACCTTC.

This chain connects TRBV5-1 to TRBJ2-5; TRBD2 matches at 7 bases. In germline, CDR1 is SGHRS, CDR2 YFSETQ. CDR3 length: 16 amino acids. The trim removed 3 bases at V and 3 bases at J, leaving 11 bases unmatched. Here the CDR3 reads CASSWKPGTIKETQYF. The DNA of the CDR3 is TGCGCCAGCAGCTGGAAACCCGGGACTATTAAAGAGACCCAGTACTTC.

V gene TRBV7-2 combines with J gene TRBJ2-3; TRBD2 might be the D (6 bases). The CDR3 sequence is 15 residues long. Germline V CDR1 and CDR2: SGHTA, FQGNSA. V was cut by 0 bases and J by 3 bases, with 10 bases left in between. CDR3: CASSLASGRTDTQYF. DNA for the CDR3: TGTGCCAGCAGCTTAGCGAGCGGGCGAACAGATACGCAGTATTTT.

The J gene is TRBJ2-7, the V gene TRBV28, with 9 bases matching TRBD2. Germline CDR1 reads MDHEN; CDR2 reads SYDVKM. The CDR3 is made up of 15 amino acids. With 5 bases clipped from V and 7 bases from J, the junction kept 12 bases outside the gene matches. Written as DNA, the CDR3 is TGTGCCAGCAGTCCCGGCGGGGCGGGAGGGGGAGAGCAGTACTTC. This gives the protein CASSPGGAGGGEQYF.

The rearrangement uses TRBV5-1 and TRBJ1-2; 7 bases are shared with TRBD1. The CDR3 has 13 residues. Looked up from germline, CDR1 is SGHRS and CDR2 is YFSETQ. Trimming cost V 4 bases and J 6 bases; bases outside gene matches: 6. CDR3 sequence: CASSPYGQDGYTF. The DNA of the CDR3 is TGCGCCAGCAGCCCCTACGGACAGGATGGCTACACCTTC.

This chain links TRBV7-3 with TRBJ2-2; TRBD1 matches 7 bases. The CDR3 extends over 16 amino acids. V shed 5 bases and J 0 bases; nucleotides not matched to a gene: 6. CDR1 and CDR2 from the germline V gene are SGHTA and FQGTGA. This CDR3 reads CASSQSGGSNTGELFF. The CDR3 nucleotides are TGTGCCAGCAGCCAGTCAGGGGGATCGAACACCGGGGAGCTGTTTTTT. Full variable domain (remainder filled in from reference TRBV7-3 and TRBJ2-2): GAGVSQTPSNKVTEKGKYVELRCDPISGHTALYWYRQSLGQGPEFLIYFQGTGAADDSGLPNDRFFAVRPEGSVSTLKIQRTERGDSAVYLCASSQSGGSNTGELFFGEGSRLTVL.

This chain links TRBV13 with TRBJ2-1, with 14 bases matching TRBD2. The J segment lost 10 bases and the V segment lost 1 base, leaving 6 bases of the junction unmatched. Germline CDR1 and CDR2: PRHDT and FYEKMQ (reference sequence). This CDR3 is built from 16 residues. The CDR3 coding sequence is TGTGCCAGCAGCTTAGCCCCGGGACTAGCGGGAGTAGAGCAGTTCTTC. This codes for CASSLAPGLAGVEQFF.

The rearrangement joins TRBV7-2 to TRBJ1-1; TRBD1 might be the D (5 bases). Germline CDR1 and CDR2: SGHTA and FQGNSA. V lost 0 bases and J lost 1, with 6 bases in between. This CDR3 contains 14 residues. The CDR3, as DNA: TGTGCCAGCAGCTTAGCGGGGGGGAACACTGAAGCTTTCTTT. Translating it yields CASSLAGGNTEAFF. Full variable domain (outside the CDR3, taken from reference TRBV7-2 and TRBJ1-1): GAGVSQSPSNKVTEKGKDVELRCDPISGHTALYWYRQSLGQGLEFLIYFQGNSAPDKSGLPSDRFSAERTGGSVSTLTIQRTQQEDSAVYLCASSLAGGNTEAFFGQGTRLTVV.

The rearrangement joins TRBV19 to TRBJ2-7, with 7 bases that match TRBD2. V gave up 1 base and J gave up 2 bases; unmatched junction bases: 8. Germline V gene data show CDR1 as LNHDA and CDR2 as SQIVND (reference sequence). This CDR3 comprises 16 residues. The CDR3 DNA reads as TGTGCCAGTAGTATAGTTCTATCCGGGGGGACCTACGAGCAGTACTTC. Translating gives CASSIVLSGGTYEQYF.

This chain links TRBV6-5 with TRBJ1-5; TRBD1 matches at 7 bases. CDR3 length: 13 amino acids. The germline V gene has CDR1 MNHEY and CDR2 SVGAGI. V trimming: 6 bases; J trimming: 3 bases; junction bases outside the gene matches: 2. For the CDR3, the DNA is TGTGCCAGCAGAACAGGGGTCAATCAGCCCCAGCATTTT. Translated, it gives CASRTGVNQPQHF.

This chain links TRBV7-2 with TRBJ1-1, with D unresolved. Germline V CDR1 and CDR2: SGHTA, FQGNSA. V was cut by 1 base and J by 5 bases, with 20 bases left in between. The length of the CDR3 is 17 residues. Here the CDR3 reads CASSLVGIGSSGTEAFF. DNA for the CDR3: TGTGCCAGCAGCTTAGTCGGTATTGGCAGCTCAGGAACTGAAGCTTTCTTT.

The chain recombines TRBV6-6 with TRBJ1-2, with TRBD1 as a possible D gene (5 bases). CDR1 and CDR2 (germline): MNHNY, SVGAGI (reference sequence). V was clipped by 7 bases and J by 3 bases, with 15 bases between them. The CDR3 runs to 14 residues. CDR3 sequence (DNA): TGTGCCAGCACCTCCAGCAGGGAGGACTATGGCTACACCTTC. Protein: CASTSSREDYGYTF.

The V gene is TRBV21-1, the J gene TRBJ1-5; the table gives TRBD1 as D, unverified against the DNA. TRBV21-1 is reported as a pseudogene. This CDR3 is built from 20 residues. In DNA form, the CDR3 reads TGTGCCAGCAGCAAAGAGGCAGCGAACAGGGGCCGGGGAAGCAATCAGCCCCAGCATTTT. Translated: CASSKEAANRGRGSNQPQHF.

The chain couples TRBV18 to TRBJ2-7; no clear D. The CDR3 spans 12 residues. Germline V CDR1 and CDR2: KGHSH, LQKENI. With 5 bases removed from V and 0 bases from J, the gap between germline ends came to 5 bases. The CDR3 spells CASSDTSYEQYF. Here the CDR3 DNA reads TGTGCCAGCTCAGACACCTCCTACGAGCAGTACTTC. Variable domain in full (rest from reference TRBV18 and TRBJ2-7): NAGVMQNPRHLVRRRGQEARLRCSPMKGHSHVYWYRQLPEEGLKFMVYLQKENIIDESGMPKERFSAEFPKEGPSILRIQQVVRGDSAAYFCASSDTSYEQYFGPGTRLTVT.

The J gene is TRBJ2-6, the V gene TRBV5-1; 13 bases are a match to TRBD2. CDR3 size: 18 residues. The junction had 7 bases not matched to a gene; V was cut back by 3 bases and J by 4 bases. Germline CDR1 is SGHRS and CDR2 is YFSETQ. The CDR3 region is CASSSILAGGPGANVLTF. CDR3 nucleotide sequence: TGCGCCAGCAGCTCGATACTAGCGGGGGGGCCCGGGGCCAACGTCCTGACTTTC.

V is TRBV2 and J is TRBJ2-3, with D unresolved. Trimming removed 7 bases at V and 6 bases at J, with 8 bases between. Germline CDR1 reads SNHLY; CDR2 reads FYNNEI. This CDR3 has 11 amino acids. The CDR3 nucleotides are TGTGCCAGCAATATCGAGGATACGCAGTATTTT. Translated: CASNIEDTQYF. The variable domain in full, completed from reference TRBV2 and TRBJ2-3, reads EPEVTQTPSHQVTQMGQEVILRCVPISNHLYFYWYRQILGQKVEFLVSFYNNEISEKSEIFDDQFSVERPDGSNFTLKIRSTKLEDSAMYFCASNIEDTQYFGPGTRLTVL.

The chain couples TRBV7-2 to TRBJ2-7, with 10 positions matching TRBD2. Per germline, CDR1 SGHTA and CDR2 FQGNSA. The CDR3 runs to 19 residues. The V gene end was trimmed by 3 bases and the J gene end by 7 bases; junction bases not matched to a gene: 21. The CDR3 nucleotides read TGTGCCAGCAGCTTGGGTCCACTTGGGGCTAGCGGGAGATTGGTGGAGCAGTACTTC. Translated, it gives CASSLGPLGASGRLVEQYF.

The rearrangement joins TRBV30 to TRBJ1-3; TRBD1 might be the D (5 bases). The germline V gene encodes CDR1 GTSNPN and CDR2 SVGIG (reference sequence). The CDR3 runs to 16 residues. The V gene lost 4 bases and the J gene lost 0 bases, with 16 bases spanning the gap. The CDR3 bases are TGTGCCTGGAACGCCATTCCAGGGCTCTCTGGAAACACCATATATTTT. Its protein is CAWNAIPGLSGNTIYF.